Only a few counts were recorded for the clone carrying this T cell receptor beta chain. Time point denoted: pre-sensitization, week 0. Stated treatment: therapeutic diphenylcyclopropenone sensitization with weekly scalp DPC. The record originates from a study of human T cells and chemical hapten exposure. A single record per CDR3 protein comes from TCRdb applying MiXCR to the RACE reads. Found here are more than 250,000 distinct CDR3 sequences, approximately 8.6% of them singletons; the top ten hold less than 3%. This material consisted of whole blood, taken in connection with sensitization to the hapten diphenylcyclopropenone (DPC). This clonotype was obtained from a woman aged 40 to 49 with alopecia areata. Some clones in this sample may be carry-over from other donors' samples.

CDR3: CASSWVLGGRAGNEQFF. The CDR3 nucleotides are TGTGCCAGCAGTTGGGTGTTAGGCGGGAGGGCCGGAAATGAGCAGTTCTTC. V is TRBV6-2 or TRBV6-3 and J is TRBJ2-1; 9 positions agree with TRBD2. Germline CDR1 is MNHEY and CDR2 is SVGEGT. V gave up 4 bases and J gave up 7 bases; unmatched junction bases: 14. The CDR3 runs 17 residues.